Sequencing of this T cell receptor (beta chain) was carried out in a study of CD8 T cells in ankylosing spondylitis. The trim removed 6 bases at V and 8 bases at J, leaving 13 bases unmatched. The CDR3 loop spans 17 amino acids. This clonotype was picked up a small number of times. Using its own MiXCR run on the 5' RACE reads, TCRdb lists one record per CDR3 protein. Of 250,000 or so distinct CDR3 sequences in the sample, over 15% are singletons; the top ten hold more than 25%. This sequence was found in a male donor with ankylosing spondylitis or in good health (not recorded which). The chain couples TRBV12-3 or TRBV12-4 to TRBJ1-4; 12 positions agree with TRBD1. Material: blood, either unsorted or a sorted T cell fraction (not recorded which). CDR3 bases: TGTGCCAGCAGCCCGACCGGGACGGGACAGGGGGCCGAAAAACTGTTTTTT. It specifies CASSPTGTGQGAEKLFF.